One sample yielded the 4 T cell receptor beta chains listed below, sequenced in a study of PD-1 blockade in classical Hodgkin lymphoma. Time point reported: cycle 4 day 1 (C4D1), after five to seven weeks of nivolumab. Relapses following autologous stem cell transplantation were seen in all patients, with brentuximab vedotin exposure varying. Profiled with immunoSEQ multiplex PCR; TCRdb holds only in-frame clones, not every one. The sample yields about 24,000 clones, 81% seen once. Specimen: peripheral blood mononuclear cells (PBMCs), collected before the fourth cycle of nivolumab. The receptors come from a human donor with classical Hodgkin lymphoma.

This chain links TRBV7-8 with TRBJ2-3; TRBD1 is a possible D gene (7 bases). Germline CDR1 reads SGHVS; CDR2 reads FQNEAQ. V lost 1 base and J lost 0, with 11 bases in between. There are 16 residues in the CDR3. The CDR3, as DNA: TGTGCCAGCAGCTTAGTTCCAGGGGGGAGCACAGATACGCAGTATTTT. Protein sequence: CASSLVPGGSTDTQYF.

The gene calls are TRBV2 and TRBJ2-4, with TRBD1 matching over 7 bases. The V gene end was trimmed by 4 bases and the J gene end by 2 bases; junction bases not matched to a gene: 20. CDR1 and CDR2 from the germline V gene are SNHLY and FYNNEI. The CDR3 covers 20 residues. CDR3 DNA sequence: TGTGCCAGCAGTGCCCGTCGACAGGGTATTATCCCTCTAACCAAAAACATTCAGTACTTC. It encodes CASSARRQGIIPLTKNIQYF. The entire variable domain, with the rest obtained from reference TRBV2 and TRBJ2-4, is as follows: EPEVTQTPSHQVTQMGQEVILRCVPISNHLYFYWYRQILGQKVEFLVSFYNNEISEKSEIFDDQFSVERPDGSNFTLKIRSTKLEDSAMYFCASSARRQGIIPLTKNIQYFGAGTRLSVL.

The chain is built from TRBV7-9 and TRBJ2-7; a weak D match, TRBD2 (5 bases). Deletions cut 0 bases from V and 7 bases from J, with 10 bases between. Looked up from germline, CDR1 is SEHNR and CDR2 is FQNEAQ (reference sequence). CDR3 length: 13 residues. This CDR3 is CASSLAGAWEQYF. In nucleotides, the CDR3 is TGTGCCAGCAGCTTAGCGGGAGCTTGGGAGCAGTACTTC.

The rearrangement links TRBV10-3 to TRBJ1-3; TRBD1 might be the D (6 bases). This CDR3 is 17 amino acids long. V was shortened by 7 bases and J by 0 bases, with 19 bases between the two germline ends. Per germline, CDR1 ENHRY and CDR2 SYGVKD. The CDR3 DNA reads as TGTGCCATCACGGGCACTGACAGGCGATACTCTGGAAACACCATATATTTT. Protein: CAITGTDRRYSGNTIYF.